The 26 T cell receptor beta chains below all came from one sample that was sequenced in a study of T cell responses to AZD1222 COVID-19 vaccine. Only in-frame clones appear in the TCRdb table, and some are missing; sequencing was by immunoSEQ multiplex PCR. The repertoire consists of tens of thousands of clones, with 85% occurring once and the leading ten covering 20%. Sequenced here: peripheral blood, sampled on day 0 of AZD1222 vaccination. Source of these receptors: an adult in good health.

About this clone itself: At one boundary the junction diverges from the germline segment, which might be a read error. The gene calls are TRBV14 and TRBJ2-7; no reliable D call. Germline CDR1 and CDR2: SGHDN and FVKESK. The CDR3 runs to 13 residues. The CDR3 bases are TGTGCCAGCAGCCAAGATATTAATCGAATCCCAGCTTTC. Amino acid sequence: CASSQDINRIPAF.

The rearrangement links TRBV19 to TRBJ1-4; D call uncertain. Germline V CDR1 and CDR2: LNHDA, SQIVND (reference sequence). The CDR3 runs to 13 residues. Trimming took off 3 bases at V and 8 bases at J, with 10 bases between the two ends. CDR3 DNA: TGTGCCAGTAGTATTGGCAGCTTAGAAAAACTGTTTTTT. This encodes CASSIGSLEKLFF.

The CDR3 DNA reads as TGTGCCAGCATCTTACAGGGTGGGAACGAGCAGTACTTC. Protein: CASILQGGNEQYF. This rearrangement joins TRBV6-5 to TRBJ2-7; a weak D match, TRBD1 (6 bases). V gave up 7 bases and J gave up 5 bases, with 15 bases separating them. Germline CDR1 and CDR2: MNHEY and SVGAGI. The CDR3 loop spans 13 amino acids.

CDR3 bases: TGTGCCAGCAGTTTAACCCGGACAAGCTACACCTTC. This gives the protein CASSLTRTSYTF. This chain connects TRBV12-3 or TRBV12-4 to TRBJ1-2, with D tentatively TRBD1 (5 bases). The CDR3 sequence is 12 residues long. With 2 bases removed from V and 9 bases from J, the gap between germline ends came to 10 bases.

The chain is built from TRBV19 and TRBJ1-5, with D possibly matching TRBD1 (5 bases). This CDR3 has 14 residues. The germline V gene encodes CDR1 LNHDA and CDR2 SQIVND (reference sequence). Trimming cost V 3 bases and J 4 bases, with 10 bases left between them. CDR3 in amino acids: CASSMGRTNQPQHF. The CDR3 bases are TGTGCCAGTAGTATGGGACGGACAAATCAGCCCCAGCATTTT. Filled out from reference TRBV19 and TRBJ1-5, the complete variable domain reads DGGITQSPKYLFRKEGQNVTLSCEQNLNHDAMYWYRQDPGQGLRLIYYSQIVNDFQKGDIAEGYSVSREKKESFPLTVTSAQKNPTAFYLCASSMGRTNQPQHFGDGTRLSIL.

This clone was recorded a few times. The chain recombines TRBV12-3 or TRBV12-4 with TRBJ1-4, with D unclear. Trimming took off 0 bases at V and 4 bases at J, with 0 bases between the two ends. The CDR3 consists of 12 residues. CDR3 sequence: CASSLANEKLFF. The CDR3, as DNA: TGTGCCAGCAGTTTAGCTAATGAAAAACTGTTTTTT.

The rearrangement links TRBV7-2 to TRBJ1-2, with D hard to call. This CDR3 is 14 amino acids long. V was pared by 1 base and J by 2 bases, with 8 bases between. From germline, CDR1 is SGHTA and CDR2 FQGNSA. The CDR3 loop is CASSLGSGNYGYTF. In nucleotides, the CDR3 is TGTGCCAGCAGCTTAGGAAGCGGGAACTATGGCTACACCTTC.

The chain joins TRBV6-5 to TRBJ2-2; the D gene is possibly TRBD2 (7 bases). Trimming stripped 0 bases from V and 4 bases from J, with 12 bases between. In germline, CDR1 is MNHEY, CDR2 SVGAGI. This CDR3 contains 16 residues. Here the CDR3 reads CASSYSGGRSTGELFF. The CDR3 bases are TGTGCCAGCAGTTACTCCGGGGGGCGAAGCACCGGGGAGCTGTTTTTT.

The rearrangement uses TRBV18 and TRBJ1-5; the D gene is possibly TRBD1 (5 bases). This CDR3 has 17 residues. Germline V CDR1 and CDR2: KGHSH, LQKENI. V lost 3 bases to trimming and J lost 0 bases, with 15 bases between them. The CDR3 region has the DNA TGTGCCAGCTCACCCACGGTAGACAGTTTTAGCAATCAGCCCCAGCATTTT. Protein product: CASSPTVDSFSNQPQHF. The full variable domain, completed using reference TRBV18 and TRBJ1-5, is NAGVMQNPRHLVRRRGQEARLRCSPMKGHSHVYWYRQLPEEGLKFMVYLQKENIIDESGMPKERFSAEFPKEGPSILRIQQVVRGDSAAYFCASSPTVDSFSNQPQHFGDGTRLSIL.

This clone was seen a handful of times. In DNA form, the CDR3 reads TGTGCCAGTGACAGTAACTCTGGAAACACCATATATTTT. Translation: CASDSNSGNTIYF. The chain employs TRBV19 and TRBJ1-3; D may be TRBD1 (5 bases). The length of the CDR3 is 13 residues. Germline CDR1 and CDR2: LNHDA and SQIVND (reference sequence). The ends were cut back, 8 bases at V and 0 bases at J, with 8 bases in the middle.

This clone was seen only a few times. DNA of the CDR3: TGTGCTGGAGGAGTCGGGGGATCCCCCCTCCACTTT. Encoded protein: CAGGVGGSPLHF. The rearrangement links TRBV30 to TRBJ1-6; TRBD1 is a possible D gene (5 bases). Germline values: CDR1 GTSNPN, CDR2 SVGIG (reference sequence). This CDR3 region has 12 residues.

The chain links TRBV3-1 (or the pseudogene TRBV3-2) to TRBJ2-7, with D possibly being TRBD1 (5 bases). The CDR3 has 14 residues. CDR1 and CDR2 from the germline V gene are LGHDT and YNNKEL (reference sequence). The V and J ends lost 4 bases and 10 bases respectively, with 20 bases between them. CDR3 amino acids: CASSRLTEGAAQYF. The CDR3 bases are TGTGCCAGCAGCCGCCTTACAGAAGGGGCGGCTCAGTACTTC.

The chain carries TRBV7-9 and TRBJ2-7; 12 bases fit TRBD2. With 5 bases clipped from V and 4 bases from J, the junction kept 9 bases outside the gene matches. The CDR3 is 16 amino acids. Germline loops: CDR1 SEHNR, CDR2 FQNEAQ (reference sequence). The DNA of the CDR3 is TGTGCCAGCAGCACTCCCGGGACTAGCGGGCAATACGAGCAGTACTTC. This encodes CASSTPGTSGQYEQYF. Filled out from reference TRBV7-9 and TRBJ2-7, the complete variable domain reads DTGVSQNPRHKITKRGQNVTFRCDPISEHNRLYWYRQTLGQGPEFLTYFQNEAQLEKSRLLSDRFSAERPKGSFSTLEIQRTEQGDSAMYLCASSTPGTSGQYEQYFGPGTRLTVT.

This clone was counted a single time. This sequence joins TRBV12-3 or TRBV12-4 and TRBJ2-7; D unresolved. V gave up 0 bases and J gave up 5 bases, with 8 bases separating them. This CDR3 is 13 amino acids long. Written as DNA, the CDR3 is TGTGCCAGCAGTTTAGCACACATCGACGAGCAGTACTTC. Translated, it gives CASSLAHIDEQYF.

The V call is TRBV9, the J call TRBJ1-3; TRBD1 is a possible D gene (6 bases). Trimming pared 1 base from V and 2 bases from J, leaving 7 bases between. The CDR3 runs to 14 residues. Germline CDR1 is SGDLS and CDR2 is YYNGEE. This chain's CDR3 is CASSVQGTGNTIYF. CDR3 nucleotides: TGTGCCAGCAGCGTACAGGGGACTGGAAACACCATATATTTT.

The chain uses TRBV6-2 or TRBV6-3 and TRBJ2-7; 7 bases are shared with TRBD1. With V trimmed by 4 bases and J by 7 bases, 13 bases remained unmatched. Germline V gene sequence: CDR1 MNHEY, CDR2 SVGEGT. The CDR3 loop spans 15 amino acids. The CDR3 bases are TGTGCCAGCAGTTCGACCGGGACAGCCGTTTGGGAGCAGTACTTC. It codes for CASSSTGTAVWEQYF.

The CDR3 region has the DNA TGTGCCAGCAGCCACGGCTACGAGCAGTACTTC. Translation: CASSHGYEQYF. V is TRBV3-1 (or the pseudogene TRBV3-2) and J is TRBJ2-7; D gene unclear. The CDR3 is made up of 11 amino acids. V lost 3 bases, J lost 3 bases, and 3 bases lay in between. Germline V gene sequence: CDR1 LGHDT, CDR2 YNNKEL (reference sequence).

J is TRBJ2-3 and V is TRBV12-5; TRBD2 matches at 12 bases. J gave up 4 bases and V 1 base, and 3 bases lay outside the gene matches. CDR1 and CDR2 from the germline V gene are LGHNT and FRNRAP. This CDR3 is built from 16 residues. The CDR3 protein is CASGLGTSGTPDTQYF. CDR3 nucleotide sequence: TGTGCTAGTGGTTTGGGGACTAGCGGGACCCCAGATACGCAGTATTTT.

This clone has just a few counts. The chain uses TRBV4-1 and TRBJ2-7, with D tentatively TRBD1 (6 bases). This CDR3 contains 16 residues. Trimming stripped 1 base from V and 4 bases from J, with 17 bases between. Germline CDR1 and CDR2: MGHRA and YSYEKL. As DNA, the CDR3 is TGCGCCAGCAGCCAAGCGTTGGGGGCAAGGAATTACGAGCAGTACTTC. The encoded protein is CASSQALGARNYEQYF.

The V gene is TRBV19, the J gene TRBJ2-3, with unresolved D. The CDR3 sequence is 13 residues long. The germline V and J ends were trimmed by 6 bases and 6 bases, with 13 bases remaining between them. Germline V lookup: CDR1 LNHDA, CDR2 SQIVND (reference sequence). The CDR3 loop reads CASSIPPMDTQYF. CDR3 DNA: TGTGCCAGTAGCATACCTCCTATGGATACGCAGTATTTT.

V is TRBV5-4 and J is TRBJ1-1; D is unclear. Germline-derived CDR1 and CDR2 are SGHNT and YYREEE (reference sequence). V lost 4 bases, J lost 0 bases, and 10 bases lay in between. The CDR3 runs to 14 residues. The CDR3 is CASSAPALNTEAFF. The DNA for the CDR3 is TGTGCCAGCAGCGCCCCGGCCCTGAACACTGAAGCTTTCTTT.

The chain couples TRBV7-8 to TRBJ2-2; unclear D gene. Germline assignment: CDR1 SGHVS and CDR2 FQNEAQ. The length of the CDR3 is 12 residues. V lost 3 bases and J 7 bases, leaving 6 bases between the germline ends. Here the CDR3 reads CASSLKIGELFF. The CDR3 DNA reads as TGTGCCAGCAGCTTGAAAATCGGGGAGCTGTTTTTT.

This chain links TRBV6-5 with TRBJ1-1, with D unresolved. Per the germline V gene, CDR1 is MNHEY and CDR2 is SVGAGI. Trimming took off 2 bases at V and 2 bases at J, with 9 bases between the two ends. This CDR3 contains 14 residues. The CDR3 loop is CASSYSVFNTEAFF. The CDR3 coding sequence is TGTGCCAGCAGTTACAGTGTTTTTAACACTGAAGCTTTCTTT.

In this sample, this clone turned up a few times. The gene calls are TRBV7-9 and TRBJ2-5; D gene ambiguous. The CDR3 spans 16 residues. Trimming took 1 base from V and 1 from J, leaving 13 bases between them. Germline V gives CDR1 SEHNR, CDR2 FQNEAQ (reference sequence). CDR3 residues: CASSLGQSLIQETQYF. In DNA form, the CDR3 reads TGTGCCAGCAGCTTAGGTCAGTCCCTGATCCAAGAGACCCAGTACTTC.

Many counts were recorded for this clone. The genes are TRBV11-2 and TRBJ2-7, with D unresolved. Trimming cost V 4 bases and J 0 bases, with 7 bases left between them. CDR1 is SGHAT and CDR2 is FQNNGV in the germline V gene. CDR3 length: 13 amino acids. CDR3 loop: CASSSSPSYEQYF. CDR3 in DNA: TGTGCCAGCAGCTCCTCCCCCTCCTACGAGCAGTACTTC.

V usage is TRBV3-1 (or the pseudogene TRBV3-2) and J usage is TRBJ1-3; D is unresolved. The ends were cut back, 1 base at V and 5 bases at J, with 12 bases in the middle. The germline gives CDR1 LGHDT, CDR2 YNNKEL (reference sequence). This CDR3 is 15 amino acids long. The CDR3 region has the DNA TGTGCCAGCAGCCAAGGAGGCCTTCCCAGAAACACCATATATTTT. It specifies CASSQGGLPRNTIYF.